The 8 T cell receptor beta chains below all came from one sample that was sequenced in a study of blood T cells in healthy people across ages. A second PCR, run for 7 to 11 cycles, used a sample-barcoded 5' primer plus a J-beta primer mix. TCRdb reanalysed the 5' RACE reads using MiXCR and keeps one entry per CDR3 protein. Of 1.8 million or so distinct CDR3 sequences listed, about two fifths are singletons. The sequencing input was blood. These receptors were taken from a human donor in good health.

J is TRBJ2-3 and V is TRBV4-3, with unresolved D. The CDR3 is 16 amino acids. V lost 7 bases and J lost 4, with 21 bases in between. CDR1 is LGHNA, CDR2 YSLEER, per germline. The CDR3 is CASKQNHRLGADTQYF. The CDR3 DNA is TGCGCCAGCAAACAGAACCACCGGCTAGGTGCAGATACGCAGTATTTT.

DNA of the CDR3: TGTGCCAGCAGTTTAGCCGGAGTTCCAAAAAACATTCAGTACTTC. As protein: CASSLAGVPKNIQYF. The rearrangement uses TRBV12-3 or TRBV12-4 and TRBJ2-4; D uncertain. This CDR3 is built from 15 residues. V was cut by 0 bases and J by 4 bases, with 10 bases left in between.

This clonotype was detected a few times. This sequence joins TRBV7-3 and TRBJ2-1; either TRBD1 or TRBD2 may supply D (5 bases each). CDR3 size: 15 residues. Germline V gene sequence: CDR1 SGHTA, CDR2 FQGTGA. Trimming cost V 1 base and J 2 bases, with 9 bases left between them. CDR3 nucleotides: TGTGCCAGCAGCTTAATTAGGGGAGCCTACAATGAGCAGTTCTTC. As protein: CASSLIRGAYNEQFF.

The chain uses TRBV20-1 and TRBJ1-5; D is unclear. Trimming removed 1 base at V and 11 bases at J, with 15 bases between. Per germline, CDR1 DFQATT and CDR2 SNEGSKA (reference sequence). CDR3 length equals 13 residues. The CDR3 DNA reads TGCAGTGCTAGAGGCGAGGTCATTGGGTCCCAGCATTTT. Translated, it gives CSARGEVIGSQHF.

This clonotype came up a few times. The chain employs TRBV5-6 and TRBJ2-7; D might be TRBD1 or TRBD2, each matching 5 bases. Trimming removed 2 bases from V and 2 bases from J, with 14 bases in between. Germline values: CDR1 SGHDT, CDR2 YYEEEE. The CDR3 is made up of 15 amino acids. In DNA form, the CDR3 reads TGTGCCAGCAGCTTCCCCGGGACGGGACCCTACGAGCAGTACTTC. This encodes CASSFPGTGPYEQYF.

The rearrangement links TRBV2 to TRBJ2-5, with D tentatively TRBD2 (5 bases). Germline V gene data show CDR1 as SNHLY and CDR2 as FYNNEI. The CDR3 totals 13 residues. Trimming took 2 bases from V and 4 from J, leaving 8 bases between them. CDR3 amino acids: CASSERGSETQYF. As DNA, the CDR3 is TGTGCCAGCAGTGAAAGAGGGTCAGAGACCCAGTACTTC.

The gene calls are TRBV5-1 and TRBJ2-4, with 7 bases lining up with TRBD2. CDR3 length equals 15 residues. The J segment lost 13 bases and the V segment lost 1 base, leaving 14 bases of the junction unmatched. Germline-derived CDR1 and CDR2 are SGHRS and YFSETQ. CDR3 amino acids: CASSLNSRGEGEQYF. The CDR3 DNA reads as TGCGCCAGCAGCTTGAATTCGCGCGGGGAGGGTGAGCAGTACTTC.

This clonotype was picked up one time. No conserved phenylalanine or tryptophan is present at the end of the CDR3, so a read error is the likely explanation. V is TRBV12-3 or TRBV12-4 and J is TRBJ2-3; D is unclear. Trimming removed 3 bases from V and 3 bases from J, with 13 bases in between. The CDR3 covers 15 residues. CDR3 DNA: TGTGCCAGCAGTTTTTCAGGTGTCGGGACAGATACGCAGTATTCT. It yields the protein CASSFSGVGTDTQYS.